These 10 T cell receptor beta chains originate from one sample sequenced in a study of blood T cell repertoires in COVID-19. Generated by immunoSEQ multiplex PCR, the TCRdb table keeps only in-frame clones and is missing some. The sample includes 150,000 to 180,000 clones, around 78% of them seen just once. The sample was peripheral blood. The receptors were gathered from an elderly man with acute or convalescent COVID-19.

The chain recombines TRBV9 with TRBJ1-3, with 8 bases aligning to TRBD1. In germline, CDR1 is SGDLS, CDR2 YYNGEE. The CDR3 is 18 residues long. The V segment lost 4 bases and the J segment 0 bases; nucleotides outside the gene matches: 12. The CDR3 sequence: CASSTRQGRIGSGNTIYF. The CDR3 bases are TGTGCCAGCAGCACTCGACAGGGGAGAATCGGCTCTGGAAACACCATATATTTT.

The CDR3 is CASSYQGTWNTGELFF. In DNA form, the CDR3 reads TGTGCCAGCAGTTACCAGGGAACCTGGAACACCGGGGAGCTGTTTTTT. The chain recombines TRBV6-5 with TRBJ2-2; tentatively, D is TRBD1 (5 bases). V was cut by 2 bases and J by 1 base, with 11 bases left in between. CDR3 length: 16 amino acids. CDR1 and CDR2 (germline): MNHEY, SVGAGI.

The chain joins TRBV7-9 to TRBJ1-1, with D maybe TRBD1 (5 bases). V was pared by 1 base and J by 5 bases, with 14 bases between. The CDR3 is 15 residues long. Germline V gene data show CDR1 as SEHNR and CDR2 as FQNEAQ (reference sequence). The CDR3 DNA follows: TGTGCCAGCAGCTTAGATGGGGCCGGGGGGACTGAAGCTTTCTTT. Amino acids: CASSLDGAGGTEAFF.

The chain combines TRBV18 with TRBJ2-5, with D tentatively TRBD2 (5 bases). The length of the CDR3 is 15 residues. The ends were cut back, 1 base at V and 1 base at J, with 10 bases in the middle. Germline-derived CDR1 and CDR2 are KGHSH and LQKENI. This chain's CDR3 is CASSPRGGVQETQYF. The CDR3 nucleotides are TGTGCCAGCTCACCACGCGGAGGCGTCCAAGAGACCCAGTACTTC.

The CDR3 nucleotides are TGTGCCTGGAGACACCAAAGGGGTACGCAGTATTTT. Protein product: CAWRHQRGTQYF. The J gene is TRBJ2-3, the V gene TRBV30; D is possibly TRBD1 (5 bases). The V end lost 3 bases, the J end lost 8 bases, and 12 bases lay between the germline ends. CDR1 is GTSNPN, CDR2 SVGIG, per germline (reference sequence). CDR3 length: 12 amino acids.

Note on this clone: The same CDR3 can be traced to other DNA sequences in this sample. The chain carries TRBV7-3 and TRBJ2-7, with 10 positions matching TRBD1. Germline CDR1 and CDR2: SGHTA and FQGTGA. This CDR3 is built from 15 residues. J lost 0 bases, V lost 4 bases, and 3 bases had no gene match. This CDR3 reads CASSSGQGSSYEQYF. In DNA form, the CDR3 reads TGTGCCAGCAGCTCGGGACAGGGGAGCTCCTACGAGCAGTACTTC.

CDR3 loop: CASSTRDSGRYNEQFF. The DNA for the CDR3 is TGTGCCAGCAGCACCCGGGACAGCGGCCGCTACAATGAGCAGTTCTTC. J is TRBJ2-1 and V is TRBV7-8, with 7 positions matching TRBD1. The CDR3 is 16 amino acids. J gave up 3 bases and V 5 bases, and 10 bases lay outside the gene matches. Per the germline V gene, CDR1 is SGHVS and CDR2 is FQNEAQ.

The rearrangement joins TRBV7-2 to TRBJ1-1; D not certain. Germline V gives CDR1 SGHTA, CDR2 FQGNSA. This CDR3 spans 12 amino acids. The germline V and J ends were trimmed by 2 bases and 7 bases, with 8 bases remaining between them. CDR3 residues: CASSLYRHEAFF. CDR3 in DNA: TGTGCCAGCAGCTTATATCGACATGAAGCTTTCTTT.

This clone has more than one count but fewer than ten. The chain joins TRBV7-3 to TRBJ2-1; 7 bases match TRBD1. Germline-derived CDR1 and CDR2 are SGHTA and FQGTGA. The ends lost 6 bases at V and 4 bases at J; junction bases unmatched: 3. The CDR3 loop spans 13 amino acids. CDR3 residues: CASRGTAYNEQFF. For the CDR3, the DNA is TGTGCCAGCAGAGGGACAGCATACAATGAGCAGTTCTTC.

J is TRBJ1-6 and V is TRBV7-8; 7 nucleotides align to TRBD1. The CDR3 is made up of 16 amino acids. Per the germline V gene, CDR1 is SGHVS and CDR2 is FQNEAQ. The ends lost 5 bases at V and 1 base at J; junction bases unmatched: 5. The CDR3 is CASSLNRGSYNSPLHF. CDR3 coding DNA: TGTGCCAGCAGCCTGAACAGGGGTTCCTATAATTCACCCCTCCACTTT.